This T cell receptor (delta chain) is from a study of fetal and pediatric gammadelta thymocytes (dated by TCRdb to the early 2020s). For the wider study: The bulk gammadelta thymocyte repertoires combined previously published and newly generated, unpublished data and were used to strengthen a single-cell study of gammadelta thymocyte development. The set of bulk gammadelta thymocyte repertoires included about 10 subjects in total: 3 fetal thymus donors and 7 pediatric thymus donors. The bulk gammadelta thymocyte repertoires combined unpublished data with previously published data (refs 27,28). To increase subject numbers and strengthen the CDR3 publicity analysis, bulk TCR repertoire data were added.

The sequencer was an Illumina MiSeq. The study's processing was this. For publicity analysis, the Vgamma9Vdelta2 and nonVgamma9Vdelta2 bulk CDR3 files were merged for each subject into one combined repertoire per subject. CDR3 publicity was given a score from 0 to 19 by checking each amino acid sequence across 9 single-cell datasets and fewer than twelve bulk repertoires with base R and dplyr. Clonotypes were called again by TCRdb from the public reads via CATT, and duplicate nucleotide sequences were then merged into one entry. TCRdb, not the authors, supplied the V and J calls. The sample profile shows some 1,700 delta-chain clones; roughly 15% of them were found once. The top ten clones comprise over 6.5% of the sample. The full study reports these points: Compared with post-natal repertoires, fetal gammadelta thymocyte repertoires were previously reported to be enriched for TRDV2, TRGV8 and TRGV9 usage, low N additions and public CDR3s.

This clone has more than one count but fewer than ten. What this receptor recognizes is not known. No base-level quality is on record; no much larger clone is a single base apart. Thymocytes were stained with Zombie NIR viability dye plus antibodies to CD3 (UCHT1), TCRgammadelta (11F2), TCRVgamma9 (IMMU360) and TCRVdelta2 (IMMU389). TRD and TRG CDR3 repertoires were generated in bulk, separately, from sorted Vgamma9Vdelta2 and nonVgamma9Vdelta2 gammadelta thymocytes obtained from human fetal and pediatric thymuses. Pediatric thymus tissue was collected in Belgium from children having cardiac surgery. The ages of the pediatric thymus donors in the study ranged between about 1 and 12 years. Thymic cell suspensions were prepared from fetal and post-natal thymuses as described previously. Cells that were CD3+ gammadeltaTCR+ Vgamma9+ Vdelta2+ were sorted as Vgamma9Vdelta2 thymocytes. A FACS Aria III cell sorter (BD Biosciences) was used to carry out the cell sorting.

CDR1 is given as GEAIGNYY and CDR2 as EKD, both from the germline V gene. Unmatched junction bases come to 8, with V trimmed by 4 bases and J by 0 bases. The CDR3 sequence holds 16 residues, the cysteine and phenylalanine included. Only CDR3 DNA remains: 48 bases, in frame from the first base. The sequence joins TRDV2 to TRDJ1; 9 central bases correspond to TRDD3. The sequence came from a child who underwent cardiac surgery and was recorded as healthy. Specimen: Vgamma9Vdelta2 gamma-delta T cells from the thymus. Reading the label with the study, this specimen's cell subset or site is: sorted CD3+gammadeltaTCR+Vgamma9+Vdelta2+ thymocytes. The DNA is TGTGCCTGTGATTCCGTACTGGGGGAGGACACCGATAAACTCATCTTT. Its protein is CACDSVLGEDTDKLIF.